This T cell receptor beta chain was recovered during a study of T cell clonotyping in hematopoietic cell transplantation. Study-wide findings and caveats: Cells were unsorted, so CD4 and CD8 contributions were not separated.

Measured with immunoSEQ multiplex PCR; TCRdb has only the in-frame clones, and not every one. Of about 27,000 clones listed, around 95% are singletons. As to this clone: Its antigen is not identified.

The CDR3 is 15 residues long. From germline, CDR1 is GTSNPN and CDR2 SVGIG (reference sequence). Trimming shortened V by 2 bases and J by 3 bases, and 14 bases separated the two germline ends. What was sequenced was peripheral blood mononuclear cells. The source of this sequence is a man aged 45-60 years in good health. Some clones in this sample may be carry-over from other donors' samples. The V call is TRBV30, the J call TRBJ1-5; D uncertain. The CDR3 DNA sequence: TGTGCCTGGAGTCAATCCGGACGTCTCAATCAGCCCCAGCATTTT. It codes for CAWSQSGRLNQPQHF.